This entry lists 27 T cell receptor beta chains sequenced from one sample in a study of T cell repertoires in cytomegalovirus infection. TCRdb re-called the reads with MiXCR, one entry per CDR3 protein. The sample shows under 500,000 distinct CDR3 sequences, more than 40% of them seen only once. No antigen has been identified for these receptors. The input for sequencing was cultured PBMCs, taken from culture after CMV antigen stimulation. All receptors derive from a human donor in good health (CMV status not recorded). Some clones in this sample may be carry-over from other donors' samples.

V and J are TRBV7-8 and TRBJ2-7; 7 bases are a match to TRBD1. The CDR3 totals 14 residues. V gave up 5 bases and J gave up 6 bases; unmatched junction bases: 10. The germline V gene has CDR1 SGHVS and CDR2 FQNEAQ. CDR3 bases: TGTGCCAGCAGCCGGGACAGCCTCAGGGGCGAGCAGTACTTC. It yields the protein CASSRDSLRGEQYF.

In its sample, this clonotype was seen many times. The rearrangement uses TRBV7-9 and TRBJ2-7, with D maybe TRBD1 (6 bases). The CDR3 extends over 14 amino acids. The germline V gene has CDR1 SEHNR and CDR2 FQNEAQ (reference sequence). V dropped 4 bases and J dropped 3 bases, with 13 bases sitting between them. The CDR3 reads CASSSIQGGYEQYF. DNA for the CDR3: TGTGCCAGCAGCTCTATACAGGGTGGCTACGAGCAGTACTTC.

The chain links TRBV5-4 to TRBJ2-1; 10 bases match TRBD2. The CDR3 spans 18 residues. Germline V lookup: CDR1 SGHNT, CDR2 YYREEE (reference sequence). J lost 1 base, V lost 0 bases, and 7 bases had no gene match. CDR3 sequence (DNA): TGTGCCAGCAGCTTGGGGGGGTCTAGCGGGGGTTCCTACAATGAGCAGTTCTTC. Its protein is CASSLGGSSGGSYNEQFF.

This chain joins TRBV19 and TRBJ1-5, with D maybe TRBD1 (5 bases). CDR3 length: 16 amino acids. V shed 3 bases and J shed 1 base, with 13 bases lying between them. Germline values: CDR1 LNHDA, CDR2 SQIVND (reference sequence). This CDR3 is CASSIPPWGSNQPQHF. CDR3 coding DNA: TGTGCCAGTAGTATTCCCCCTTGGGGGAGCAATCAGCCCCAGCATTTT.

This sequence joins TRBV18 and TRBJ1-2; a weak D match, TRBD1 (6 bases). CDR1 is KGHSH, CDR2 LQKENI, per germline. V was shortened by 3 bases and J by 0 bases, with 11 bases between the two germline ends. The length of the CDR3 is 15 residues. The chain's CDR3 is CASSPTGQANYGYTF. Here the CDR3 DNA reads TGTGCCAGCTCACCCACAGGGCAAGCTAACTATGGCTACACCTTC. Together with reference TRBV18 and TRBJ1-2, the CDR3 gives the full variable domain: NAGVMQNPRHLVRRRGQEARLRCSPMKGHSHVYWYRQLPEEGLKFMVYLQKENIIDESGMPKERFSAEFPKEGPSILRIQQVVRGDSAAYFCASSPTGQANYGYTFGSGTRLTVV.

J is TRBJ2-3 and V is TRBV5-4; 15 bases are a match to TRBD2. CDR3 length: 17 amino acids. The germline gives CDR1 SGHNT, CDR2 YYREEE (reference sequence). The V segment lost 2 bases and the J segment 4 bases; nucleotides outside the gene matches: 5. The CDR3 nucleotides are TGTGCCAGCAGCTTCGGACTAGCGGGAGGGGGCCCAGATACGCAGTATTTT. The encoded protein is CASSFGLAGGGPDTQYF.

The rearrangement joins TRBV19 to TRBJ1-2; D remains unclear. Germline V gene sequence: CDR1 LNHDA, CDR2 SQIVND (reference sequence). CDR3 size: 12 residues. The ends were cut back, 7 bases at V and 3 bases at J, with 9 bases in the middle. CDR3 sequence (DNA): TGTGCCAGTATTGATAAGTACTATGGCTACACCTTC. The encoded protein is CASIDKYYGYTF.

This chain joins TRBV19 and TRBJ1-1; no clear D. This CDR3 is 15 amino acids long. The V gene's germline CDR1 is LNHDA and CDR2 SQIVND (reference sequence). V was cut by 7 bases and J by 0 bases, with 15 bases left in between. The CDR3 DNA sequence: TGTGCCAGTAAAAGGGTCGAGGTCATGAACACTGAAGCTTTCTTT. The encoded protein is CASKRVEVMNTEAFF.

In DNA, the CDR3 is TGTGCCAGCAGCTTAGTCGGGGGAATGAACACTGAAGCTTTCTTT. It codes for CASSLVGGMNTEAFF. The V call is TRBV7-2, the J call TRBJ1-1; tentative D call: TRBD1 (5 bases). CDR3 length equals 15 residues. Per the germline V gene, CDR1 is SGHTA and CDR2 is FQGNSA. The germline V and J ends were trimmed by 1 base and 0 bases, with 9 bases remaining between them.

J is TRBJ2-7 and V is TRBV10-3, with TRBD2 matching over 8 bases. This CDR3 spans 15 amino acids. The germline gives CDR1 ENHRY, CDR2 SYGVKD. V gave up 3 bases and J gave up 2 bases; unmatched junction bases: 6. CDR3 sequence: CAISDLLAGTYEQYF. CDR3 in DNA: TGTGCCATCAGTGACTTGCTAGCGGGCACCTACGAGCAGTACTTC.

With regard to this clonotype: At one end the junction does not follow the germline gene, possibly because of a read error. The gene calls are TRBV7-2 and TRBJ2-7, with D possibly matching TRBD2 (6 bases). The CDR3 contains 14 residues. CDR1 and CDR2 (germline): SGHTA, FQGNSA. This CDR3 reads CASTLGQGGYEQYF. The CDR3, as DNA: TGTGCCAGCACCTTAGGGCAGGGAGGCTACGAGCAGTACTTC.

The rearrangement uses TRBV30 and TRBJ2-7; D gene unclear. V lost 3 bases to trimming and J lost 2 bases, with 11 bases between them. Germline CDR1 reads GTSNPN; CDR2 reads SVGIG (reference sequence). The CDR3 has 13 residues. CDR3 sequence: CAWRRLGPYEQYF. CDR3 DNA sequence: TGTGCCTGGAGGCGGCTAGGCCCCTACGAGCAGTACTTC.

To note about this clonotype: A single base separates this from a much larger clone, so it may be a read error. Given the absence of the conserved phenylalanine or tryptophan at the CDR3 end, a read error is likely. The chain uses TRBV7-9 and TRBJ2-1; the match to TRBD2 covers 7 bases. Trimming took 1 base from V and 5 from J; bases not matched to a gene: 5. CDR3 length: 15 amino acids. Germline V gene lookup returns CDR1 SEHNR and CDR2 FQNEAQ (reference sequence). The chain's CDR3 is CASSLDGRTHNEQFL. DNA for the CDR3: TGTGCCAGCAGCTTAGACGGGAGGACTCACAATGAGCAGTTCCTC.

V and J are TRBV12-3 or TRBV12-4 and TRBJ2-5; no clear D. CDR3 length equals 12 residues. The V and J ends lost 2 bases and 5 bases respectively, with 6 bases between them. Written as DNA, the CDR3 is TGTGCCAGCAGTTTAAAATCGGAGACCCAGTACTTC. Translation: CASSLKSETQYF.

The genes are TRBV12-3 or TRBV12-4 and TRBJ2-1; no definite D call. The V end was cut by 3 bases, the J end by 4 bases, with 22 bases between. There are 18 residues in the CDR3. Here the CDR3 reads CASSFGGVLVRSYNEQFF. In nucleotides, the CDR3 is TGTGCCAGCAGTTTCGGTGGGGTTCTAGTGCGTTCGTACAATGAGCAGTTCTTC.

This clonotype was detected many times. The chain's CDR3 is CASSPRGRETQYF. The CDR3, as DNA: TGTGCCAGCAGCCCCCGCGGCAGAGAGACCCAGTACTTC. V is TRBV11-2 and J is TRBJ2-5, with D unresolved. Germline values: CDR1 SGHAT, CDR2 FQNNGV. The CDR3 length is 13 residues. V lost 5 bases to trimming and J lost 4 bases, with 11 bases between them. The entire variable domain, with the rest obtained from reference TRBV11-2 and TRBJ2-5, is as follows: EAGVAQSPRYKIIEKRQSVAFWCNPISGHATLYWYQQILGQGPKLLIQFQNNGVVDDSQLPKDRFSAERLKGVDSTLKIQPAKLEDSAVYLCASSPRGRETQYFGPGTRLLVL.

This clonotype has more than one count but fewer than ten. The chain links TRBV19 to TRBJ2-2; 9 positions match TRBD2. Trimming removed 3 bases from V and 3 bases from J; junction bases left unmatched: 2. The CDR3 covers 15 residues. Germline lookup yields CDR1 LNHDA and CDR2 SQIVND (reference sequence). CDR3 coding DNA: TGTGCCAGTAGTATTCTAGCGGGATACACCGGGGAGCTGTTTTTT. It encodes CASSILAGYTGELFF.

This clonotype was counted a few times. The gene calls are TRBV12-3 or TRBV12-4 and TRBJ1-3; TRBD1 aligns across 7 bases. V was pared by 2 bases and J by 2 bases, with 3 bases of the junction left unmatched. The CDR3 loop spans 15 amino acids. The CDR3 is CASSLRGGTGNTIYF. CDR3 sequence (DNA): TGTGCCAGCAGTTTACGAGGGGGCACTGGAAACACCATATATTTT.

The chain uses TRBV2 and TRBJ2-5; maybe TRBD1 (6 bases). CDR1 SNHLY and CDR2 FYNNEI come from the germline V gene. V was clipped by 6 bases and J by 4 bases, with 18 bases between them. The CDR3 has 15 amino acids. Here the CDR3 reads CASSQGLAFGETQYF. The CDR3 DNA is TGTGCCAGCAGCCAGGGGTTAGCTTTTGGAGAGACCCAGTACTTC.

In this sample, this clonotype turned up many times. This sequence joins TRBV7-2 and TRBJ2-1; TRBD2 agrees at 13 bases. CDR1 SGHTA and CDR2 FQGNSA come from the germline V gene. With V trimmed by 4 bases and J by 9 bases, 6 bases remained unmatched. The CDR3 is made up of 15 amino acids. CDR3 region: CASSSGLAGDGEQFF. DNA for the CDR3: TGTGCCAGCAGCTCTGGACTAGCGGGAGATGGTGAGCAGTTCTTC.

This clonotype occurred a few times. The chain employs TRBV7-2 and TRBJ2-7, with D unresolved. The V gene's germline CDR1 is SGHTA and CDR2 FQGNSA. The CDR3 runs 11 residues. The V and J ends lost 3 bases and 5 bases respectively, with 5 bases between them. CDR3 amino acids: CASSFFHEQYF. CDR3 nucleotide sequence: TGTGCCAGCAGCTTTTTCCACGAGCAGTACTTC. Full variable domain (outside the CDR3, taken from reference TRBV7-2 and TRBJ2-7): GAGVSQSPSNKVTEKGKDVELRCDPISGHTALYWYRQSLGQGLEFLIYFQGNSAPDKSGLPSDRFSAERTGGSVSTLTIQRTQQEDSAVYLCASSFFHEQYFGPGTRLTVT.

The CDR3 here is CASSLVFSNQPQHF. Here the CDR3 DNA reads TGTGCCAGCAGCTTAGTATTTAGCAATCAGCCCCAGCATTTT. The genes are TRBV7-2 and TRBJ1-5; D not certain. Germline loops: CDR1 SGHTA, CDR2 FQGNSA. The CDR3 runs 14 residues. With 1 base removed from V and 0 bases from J, the gap between germline ends came to 4 bases.

This clonotype was found once. The gene calls are TRBV2 and TRBJ2-7; 7 nucleotides line up with TRBD2. The CDR3 has 15 amino acids. Trimming at V came to 2 bases and at J to 3 bases, leaving 7 bases not matched to a gene. CDR1 is SNHLY, CDR2 FYNNEI, per germline. The DNA for the CDR3 is TGTGCCAGCAGTGAATCTACTAGCGTCTACTACGAGCAGTACTTC. This codes for CASSESTSVYYEQYF. Based on the CDR3 plus reference TRBV2 and TRBJ2-7, the full variable domain is EPEVTQTPSHQVTQMGQEVILRCVPISNHLYFYWYRQILGQKVEFLVSFYNNEISEKSEIFDDQFSVERPDGSNFTLKIRSTKLEDSAMYFCASSESTSVYYEQYFGPGTRLTVT.

This clonotype was observed many times. This chain links TRBV7-8 with TRBJ2-5; 8 bases line up with TRBD2. With V trimmed by 6 bases and J by 2 bases, 2 bases remained unmatched. The germline V gene encodes CDR1 SGHVS and CDR2 FQNEAQ. The CDR3 runs 13 residues. DNA for the CDR3: TGTGCCAGCAGTTCGGGGGGGCAAGAGACCCAGTACTTC. Residues: CASSSGGQETQYF.

This clonotype was recorded a few times. The CDR3 DNA is TGTGCCAGCTCAAAGGGACTCACTAATGAAAAACTGTTTTTT. It yields the protein CASSKGLTNEKLFF. V usage is TRBV18 and J usage is TRBJ1-4; perhaps TRBD1 as D (5 bases). The V end was cut by 5 bases, the J end by 2 bases, with 9 bases between. The CDR3 has 14 amino acids. The germline gives CDR1 KGHSH, CDR2 LQKENI. Looking up the rest from reference TRBV18 and TRBJ1-4 gives the full variable domain: NAGVMQNPRHLVRRRGQEARLRCSPMKGHSHVYWYRQLPEEGLKFMVYLQKENIIDESGMPKERFSAEFPKEGPSILRIQQVVRGDSAAYFCASSKGLTNEKLFFGSGTQLSVL.

The chain recombines TRBV19 with TRBJ1-5; D might be TRBD1 (5 bases). CDR3 length equals 15 residues. CDR1 and CDR2 (germline): LNHDA, SQIVND (reference sequence). V was trimmed by 5 bases and J by 7 bases, leaving 18 bases between them. CDR3 protein: CASSPTGGAWQPQHF. The CDR3 nucleotides are TGTGCCAGTAGTCCTACTGGTGGGGCATGGCAGCCCCAGCATTTT. Based on the CDR3 plus reference TRBV19 and TRBJ1-5, the full variable domain is DGGITQSPKYLFRKEGQNVTLSCEQNLNHDAMYWYRQDPGQGLRLIYYSQIVNDFQKGDIAEGYSVSREKKESFPLTVTSAQKNPTAFYLCASSPTGGAWQPQHFGDGTRLSIL.

This chain links TRBV6-6 with TRBJ1-4, with 7 bases lining up with TRBD1. Unmatched junction bases numbered 14, after V lost 9 bases and J lost 1 base. The CDR3 is 17 amino acids. Germline loops: CDR1 MNHNY, CDR2 SVGAGI (reference sequence). The CDR3 nucleotides read TGTGCCAGTCCCGGGACAGAGACCGCTGGAACTAATGAAAAACTGTTTTTT. Encoded protein: CASPGTETAGTNEKLFF.